This TCR beta chain was identified during a study of radiation and T cells in renal cell carcinoma. Study-level results: From baseline, blood top tumor clonotypes peaked at 2 weeks post-radiation.

Time point of the sample: blood 2 weeks post-SBRT. Treatment denoted: 15 Gy SBRT to primary tumor, nephrectomy 4 weeks later. The CDR3 covers 14 residues. J lost 2 bases, V lost 4 bases, and 5 bases had no gene match. The germline V gene encodes CDR1 PRHDT and CDR2 FYEKMQ (reference sequence). Note on this clone: What it recognizes is unknown.

Profiling relied on immunoSEQ multiplex PCR, and the TCRdb table lists in-frame clones only, not all of them. The sample records 120,000 or so clones, 65% to 85% being singletons. The specimen was blood, collected from a patient whose treatment included radiotherapy and nephrectomy. The V and J genes are TRBV13 and TRBJ2-7, with 7 nucleotides matching TRBD2. The receptor was isolated from a middle-aged man with renal cell carcinoma. The CDR3 DNA reads TGTGCCAGCAGCTCGCGTCGGGAGGCCTACGAGCAGTACTTC. It specifies CASSSRREAYEQYF.